Shown below are 27 T cell receptor beta chains from a single sample sequenced in a study of T cell changes during pregnancy in multiple sclerosis (dated by TCRdb to between 2018 and 2021). Receptor libraries were prepared by the immunoSEQ multiplex PCR assay. Imported from immuneACCESS, the table was reduced by TCRdb to in-frame sequences with V and J called. These copies leave out some clones; in studies compared against another copy, an unresolved V gene accounts for under half, and the cause of the remainder is not known. In this sample the table shows 15,000 to 20,000 clones, approximately 96% of which occur a single time. The top ten constitute 0.8% to 0.95% of the sample. The sample consisted of peripheral blood, taken in the third trimester of pregnancy. The receptors shown here come from a female donor with multiple sclerosis, enrolled in a pregnancy study.

J is TRBJ1-2 and V is TRBV6-5; 10 nucleotides line up with TRBD1. V lost 0 bases to trimming and J lost 8 bases; unmatched junction nucleotides: 0. The length of the CDR3 is 13 residues. Germline CDR1 and CDR2: MNHEY and SVGAGI. As DNA, the CDR3 is TGTGCCAGCAGTTACTCGGGACAGGGGGGCTACACCTTC. Translating it yields CASSYSGQGGYTF.

The genes are TRBV5-1 and TRBJ2-7; D might be TRBD1 (6 bases). The CDR3 sequence is 14 residues long. V was clipped by 8 bases and J by 1 base, with 16 bases between them. Germline V gives CDR1 SGHRS, CDR2 YFSETQ. CDR3 bases: TGCGCCAGTAAAACAGGGCCTGGGTCCTACGAGCAGTACTTC. It yields the protein CASKTGPGSYEQYF.

The chain has TRBV25-1 and TRBJ1-5; 9 positions agree with TRBD1. Germline V gene sequence: CDR1 MGHDK, CDR2 SYGVNS. The V gene end was trimmed by 3 bases and the J gene end by 5 bases; junction bases not matched to a gene: 2. The CDR3 totals 14 residues. For the CDR3, the DNA is TGTGCCAGCAGTGAGACAGGGGGGGATCAGCCCCAGCATTTT. The encoded protein is CASSETGGDQPQHF.

This clone was seen just once. The V and J genes are TRBV21-1 and TRBJ2-7; the table gives TRBD2 as D, unverified against the DNA. TRBV21-1 has pseudogene status. CDR3 length: 16 amino acids. The CDR3 spells CASSPGLAGEGYEQYF. The CDR3 DNA reads as TGTGCCAGCAGCCCCGGACTAGCGGGAGAAGGCTACGAGCAGTACTTC.

Regarding this clone: At one of its ends the junction is not consistent with the germline gene, which may arise from a read error. The V and J genes are TRBV30 and TRBJ2-2; tentatively, D is TRBD2 (6 bases). CDR1 and CDR2 (germline): GTSNPN, SVGIG (reference sequence). The length of the CDR3 is 13 residues. In DNA form, the CDR3 reads TGTGCCTGGGGGGGAGGAAACAACGGGGAGCTGTTTTTT. Translation gives CAWGGGNNGELFF.

The V gene is TRBV13, the J gene TRBJ2-3; D might be TRBD2 (5 bases). The CDR3 spans 14 residues. In germline, CDR1 is PRHDT, CDR2 FYEKMQ (reference sequence). With 2 bases removed from V and 2 bases from J, the gap between germline ends came to 8 bases. For the CDR3, the DNA is TGTGCCAGCAGCTTACGCGGGCCCACAGATACGCAGTATTTT. Translation: CASSLRGPTDTQYF.

V is TRBV30 and J is TRBJ1-5, with D possibly TRBD1 on 5 matching bases. Per the germline V gene, CDR1 is GTSNPN and CDR2 is SVGIG (reference sequence). This CDR3 contains 16 residues. V was shortened by 2 bases and J by 5 bases, with 19 bases between the two germline ends. The CDR3 DNA is TGTGCCTGGAGTCCGCCGGTTGGGGGAGGGGATCAGCCCCAGCATTTT. This sequence encodes CAWSPPVGGGDQPQHF.

This chain connects TRBV18 to TRBJ1-1; D possibly corresponds to TRBD1 (6 bases). The CDR3 runs 12 residues. Germline V gene data show CDR1 as KGHSH and CDR2 as LQKENI. Between the trimmed V and J ends, which lost 4 bases and 8 bases, there was a span of 11 bases. The CDR3 is CASSQRTVEAFF. The CDR3 nucleotides are TGTGCCAGCTCACAAAGGACAGTCGAAGCTTTCTTT.

The gene calls are TRBV6-6 and TRBJ1-4; 8 bases fit TRBD1. Germline CDR1 MNHNY, CDR2 SVGAGI (reference sequence). Losses at the gene ends were 5 bases for V and 7 bases for J; bases not matched to a gene: 3. The CDR3 length is 13 residues. Written as DNA, the CDR3 is TGTGCCAGCAGTAGGACAGGGCTTGAAAAACTGTTTTTT. This codes for CASSRTGLEKLFF.

The V and J genes are TRBV5-1 and TRBJ2-3, with D uncertain. V lost 2 bases, J lost 3 bases, and 10 bases lay in between. The CDR3 covers 14 residues. Per the germline V gene, CDR1 is SGHRS and CDR2 is YFSETQ. CDR3 protein: CASSFYPGTDTQYF. CDR3 sequence (DNA): TGCGCCAGCAGCTTTTATCCAGGAACAGATACGCAGTATTTT.

The V call is TRBV4-3, the J call TRBJ2-1; 10 bases are shared with TRBD2. Trimming took 1 base from V and 5 from J; bases not matched to a gene: 8. The CDR3 has 17 residues. CDR1 is LGHNA and CDR2 is YSLEER in the germline V gene. This CDR3 reads CASSQGKASGGNNEQFF. The CDR3 region has the DNA TGCGCCAGCAGCCAAGGAAAAGCTAGCGGGGGTAACAATGAGCAGTTCTTC.

The rearrangement joins TRBV4-3 to TRBJ1-3; tentative D call: TRBD1 (6 bases). The germline V gene has CDR1 LGHNA and CDR2 YSLEER. The ends were cut back, 1 base at V and 1 base at J, with 11 bases in the middle. This CDR3 has 16 amino acids. The CDR3 is CASSQVLGGSGNTIYF. CDR3 DNA: TGCGCCAGCAGCCAAGTCTTAGGGGGATCTGGAAACACCATATATTTT.

The chain combines TRBV7-9 with TRBJ1-2, with no clear D. Germline V CDR1 and CDR2: SEHNR, FQNEAQ (reference sequence). Trimming removed 4 bases from V and 4 bases from J, with 16 bases in between. CDR3 length equals 15 residues. The CDR3 DNA reads as TGTGCCAGCAGCTCTCCCGATGGAGGACTCTATGGCTACACCTTC. This translates into CASSSPDGGLYGYTF.

This clone appeared once. This chain uses TRBV29-1 with TRBJ2-7; D is uncertain. Germline V gene data show CDR1 as SQVTM and CDR2 as ANQGSEA. The V and J ends lost 4 bases and 0 bases respectively, with 13 bases between them. CDR3 size: 14 residues. CDR3 DNA: TGCAGCGTTGTAAGTCGTTCGAGCTCCTACGAGCAGTACTTC. It encodes CSVVSRSSSYEQYF.

The chain carries TRBV10-1 and TRBJ2-7; D is unresolved. This CDR3 is 12 amino acids long. Trimming took off 8 bases at V and 9 bases at J, with 17 bases between the two ends. Germline CDR1 reads WNHNN; CDR2 reads SYGVQD (reference sequence). CDR3 coding DNA: TGCGCCAGCGGAGCCGCGGTCAGACGGCAGTACTTC. Residues: CASGAAVRRQYF.

The genes are TRBV4-1 and TRBJ2-3; 14 nucleotides align to TRBD2. Per the germline V gene, CDR1 is MGHRA and CDR2 is YSYEKL. V shed 3 bases, J shed 3 bases, and the junction held 2 bases outside the gene matches. CDR3 length: 16 residues. The CDR3 DNA reads TGCGCCAGCAGCCAGGGACTAGCGGGAGAGACAGATACGCAGTATTTT. Its protein is CASSQGLAGETDTQYF.

Of note for this clone: The sample contains more than one DNA sequence encoding this CDR3. V and J are TRBV20-1 and TRBJ2-3; D is ambiguous. This CDR3 is 10 amino acids long. Germline V lookup: CDR1 DFQATT, CDR2 SNEGSKA (reference sequence). Trimming shortened V by 5 bases and J by 5 bases, and 5 bases separated the two germline ends. Here the CDR3 reads CSARRDTQYF. In DNA, the CDR3 is TGCAGTGCTCGGAGAGATACGCAGTATTTT.

The chain uses TRBV6-5 and TRBJ2-1, with D possibly being TRBD2 (7 bases). The CDR3 spans 14 residues. The germline gives CDR1 MNHEY, CDR2 SVGAGI. The V and J ends lost 2 bases and 7 bases respectively, with 12 bases between them. CDR3 bases: TGTGCCAGCAGTTACCGAAGCGGGACAAATGAGCAGTTCTTC. It codes for CASSYRSGTNEQFF.

V is TRBV7-8 and J is TRBJ1-1; D gene unclear. Germline CDR1 is SGHVS and CDR2 is FQNEAQ. The CDR3 runs 15 residues. V lost 1 base and J 6 bases, leaving 15 bases between the germline ends. This chain's CDR3 is CASSLGWALTPEAFF. Here the CDR3 DNA reads TGTGCCAGCAGCTTAGGGTGGGCACTTACCCCTGAAGCTTTCTTT. Complete variable domain (other parts from reference TRBV7-8 and TRBJ1-1): GAGVSQSPRYKVAKRGQDVALRCDPISGHVSLFWYQQALGQGPEFLTYFQNEAQLDKSGLPSDRFFAERPEGSVSTLKIQRTQQEDSAVYLCASSLGWALTPEAFFGQGTRLTVV.

The CDR3 region has the DNA TGTGCCAGCAGCGCGGGGGGGTCCACTGAAGCTTTCTTT. Its protein product is CASSAGGSTEAFF. The chain is built from TRBV9 and TRBJ1-1; a possible D gene is TRBD1 (5 bases). The ends were cut back, 3 bases at V and 4 bases at J, with 10 bases in the middle. Germline V CDR1 and CDR2: SGDLS, YYNGEE. This CDR3 contains 13 residues. Based on the CDR3 plus reference TRBV9 and TRBJ1-1, the full variable domain is DSGVTQTPKHLITATGQRVTLRCSPRSGDLSVYWYQQSLDQGLQFLIQYYNGEERAKGNILERFSAQQFPDLHSELNLSSLELGDSALYFCASSAGGSTEAFFGQGTRLTVV.

V usage is TRBV28 and J usage is TRBJ1-2; TRBD1 aligns across 12 bases. With V trimmed by 6 bases and J by 8 bases, 4 bases remained unmatched. This CDR3 spans 13 amino acids. Looked up from germline, CDR1 is MDHEN and CDR2 is SYDVKM. CDR3 DNA: TGTGCCAGCAGGGGACAGGGGGCCCGGGGCTACACCTTC. Encoded protein: CASRGQGARGYTF.

V usage is TRBV6-1 and J usage is TRBJ2-1; D perhaps matches TRBD2 (5 bases). CDR3 size: 14 residues. Germline lookup yields CDR1 MNHNS and CDR2 SASEGT. The V end lost 5 bases, the J end lost 0 bases, and 8 bases lay between the germline ends. The CDR3 nucleotides are TGTGCCAGCAGTCGGGGTAGCTCCTACAATGAGCAGTTCTTC. Its translation: CASSRGSSYNEQFF.

The CDR3 is CASSSSGGLTDTQYF. The CDR3 DNA reads TGTGCCAGCAGCTCTAGCGGGGGATTGACAGATACGCAGTATTTT. J is TRBJ2-3 and V is TRBV7-9; 10 bases are shared with TRBD2. Trimming cost V 4 bases and J 3 bases; bases outside gene matches: 4. This CDR3 contains 15 residues. CDR1 and CDR2 from the germline V gene are SEHNR and FQNEAQ (reference sequence).

V gene TRBV7-8 combines with J gene TRBJ1-2, with a tentative D call TRBD1 (6 bases). Germline lookup yields CDR1 SGHVS and CDR2 FQNEAQ. V was trimmed by 1 base and J by 7 bases, leaving 13 bases between them. This CDR3 has 14 amino acids. This chain's CDR3 is CASSLVVGGAGYTF. In DNA, the CDR3 is TGTGCCAGCAGCTTAGTGGTAGGGGGGGCTGGCTACACCTTC.

The chain carries TRBV5-5 and TRBJ2-7; 10 bases map to TRBD1. This CDR3 region has 17 residues. The germline V gene encodes CDR1 SGHKS and CDR2 YYEKEE (reference sequence). After removal of 4 bases from V and 0 bases from J, the junction contained 10 bases not matched to a gene. Here the CDR3 reads CASSKKTGQGNSYEQYF. DNA for the CDR3: TGTGCCAGCAGCAAAAAAACGGGACAGGGGAACTCCTACGAGCAGTACTTC.

This chain connects TRBV18 to TRBJ2-7, with D perhaps TRBD1 (5 bases). Germline V CDR1 and CDR2: KGHSH, LQKENI. The CDR3 sequence is 14 residues long. The germline V and J ends were trimmed by 1 base and 3 bases, with 10 bases remaining between them. CDR3 residues: CASSPLQGVYEQYF. For the CDR3, the DNA is TGTGCCAGCTCACCACTGCAGGGCGTCTACGAGCAGTACTTC.

This chain uses TRBV7-6 with TRBJ1-1; D unclear. The V gene's germline CDR1 is SGHVS and CDR2 FNYEAQ. V dropped 2 bases and J dropped 1 base, with 8 bases sitting between them. There are 14 residues in the CDR3. CDR3 region: CASSLNEGNTEAFF. DNA for the CDR3: TGTGCCAGCAGCTTAAATGAGGGGAACACTGAAGCTTTCTTT.